This TCR beta chain was sequenced during a study of T-cell memory formation after mild COVID-19. Worth noting for this clonotype: Its specificity is unknown.

TCRdb passed the 5' RACE reads through MiXCR, listing each CDR3 protein once. The sample lists more than 300,000 distinct CDR3 sequences; roughly 19% were seen once. Study-wide results and caveats: Day 15 to 85 contractors were CD4/CD8 balanced; later expanders leaned CD4+. Second-wave clones reaching peak frequency on day 37 lacked confirmed SARS-CoV-2 specificity. Contracting CD4+ clones lay largely in CM and EM, with CD8+ ones residing in EMRA.

The length of the CDR3 is 14 residues. Losses at the gene ends were 1 base for V and 4 bases for J; bases not matched to a gene: 3. This receptor was identified in a young man who had mild COVID-19 (a few samples of this study predate the infection). Cell type and time point are not known. The specimen was PBMCs or a T cell subset sorted from them (not recorded which). V is TRBV12-3 or TRBV12-4 and J is TRBJ1-2; TRBD1 agrees at 7 bases. The CDR3 loop is CASSLGTGFYGYTF. CDR3 bases: TGTGCCAGCAGTTTAGGGACAGGCTTCTATGGCTACACCTTC.